A single sample is the source of the 20 T cell receptor beta chains below, sequenced in a study of cytomegalovirus exposure and HLA in healthy donors. The study ran its PCR with 60 Vbeta and 13 Jbeta primers. Assay: immunoSEQ multiplex PCR; the TCRdb copy retains only in-frame clones and omits some. The sample includes around 130,000 clones, roughly 82% of them seen just once. The specimen sequenced was PBMCs. The receptors here all came from a young man in good health and CMV-seropositive.

V and J are TRBV27 and TRBJ2-2, with D possibly being TRBD1 (6 bases). With 7 bases removed from V and 4 bases from J, the gap between germline ends came to 13 bases. From germline, CDR1 is MNHEY and CDR2 SMNVEV (reference sequence). The CDR3 has 14 amino acids. The CDR3 DNA follows: TGTGCCAGCAACCCACTAGGGGGCACCGGGGAGCTGTTTTTT. As protein: CASNPLGGTGELFF.

The chain joins TRBV2 to TRBJ2-1; no firm D call. The germline V gene has CDR1 SNHLY and CDR2 FYNNEI. V was cut by 3 bases and J by 2 bases, with 14 bases left in between. This CDR3 has 16 amino acids. The CDR3 protein is CASSDRSPIAYNEQFF. In nucleotides, the CDR3 is TGTGCCAGCAGTGATAGGAGCCCGATCGCCTACAATGAGCAGTTCTTC.

V and J are TRBV14 and TRBJ2-3; D may be TRBD2 (5 bases). The CDR3 has 17 residues. CDR1 is SGHDN and CDR2 is FVKESK in the germline V gene. V was pared by 0 bases and J by 2 bases, with 15 bases between. The CDR3 DNA is TGTGCCAGCAGCCAAGATCCATGGACTGAGAACACAGATACGCAGTATTTT. This sequence encodes CASSQDPWTENTDTQYF.

The chain employs TRBV13 and TRBJ2-5, with D maybe TRBD1 (7 bases). CDR3 length: 16 amino acids. Trimming took off 3 bases at V and 4 bases at J, with 18 bases between the two ends. From germline, CDR1 is PRHDT and CDR2 FYEKMQ (reference sequence). As DNA, the CDR3 is TGTGCCAGCAGCTTCCGACAGGGTCGGGGAGGAGAGACCCAGTACTTC. The encoded protein is CASSFRQGRGGETQYF.

The V gene is TRBV2, the J gene TRBJ2-1; perhaps TRBD2 as D (5 bases). The CDR3 sequence is 15 residues long. The germline V gene encodes CDR1 SNHLY and CDR2 FYNNEI. The ends were cut back, 7 bases at V and 0 bases at J, with 13 bases in the middle. CDR3 amino acids: CASKPAAGSYNEQFF. As DNA, the CDR3 is TGTGCCAGCAAACCAGCGGCGGGCTCCTACAATGAGCAGTTCTTC.

This chain links TRBV18 with TRBJ1-2, with a possible D match to TRBD1 (5 bases). CDR1 KGHSH and CDR2 LQKENI come from the germline V gene. This CDR3 contains 15 residues. V gave up 3 bases and J gave up 8 bases, with 19 bases separating them. This CDR3 reads CASSPPGPPGGGYTF. CDR3 bases: TGTGCCAGCTCACCCCCGGGACCTCCGGGAGGGGGCTACACCTTC. Full variable domain (rest looked up from reference TRBV18 and TRBJ1-2): NAGVMQNPRHLVRRRGQEARLRCSPMKGHSHVYWYRQLPEEGLKFMVYLQKENIIDESGMPKERFSAEFPKEGPSILRIQQVVRGDSAAYFCASSPPGPPGGGYTFGSGTRLTVV.

This clone has a handful of counts. This rearrangement joins TRBV13 to TRBJ1-4; 8 nucleotides align to TRBD1. Germline CDR1 reads PRHDT; CDR2 reads FYEKMQ (reference sequence). The CDR3 loop spans 14 amino acids. The trim removed 5 bases at V and 7 bases at J, leaving 6 bases unmatched. The CDR3 nucleotides read TGTGCCAGCAGCCCGCGGACAGGGTCTGAAAAACTGTTTTTT. As protein: CASSPRTGSEKLFF.

V is TRBV25-1 and J is TRBJ2-7, with TRBD1 matching over 10 bases. This CDR3 has 15 residues. CDR1 is MGHDK, CDR2 SYGVNS, per germline. J lost 3 bases, V lost 2 bases, and 4 bases had no gene match. The CDR3 DNA reads as TGTGCCAGCAGTGAACCGACAGGGGGCCTCTACGAGCAGTACTTC. It yields the protein CASSEPTGGLYEQYF.

The chain is built from TRBV29-1 and TRBJ2-5; maybe TRBD1 (6 bases). The CDR3 is 13 residues long. Deletions cut 4 bases from V and 5 bases from J, with 14 bases between. Germline-derived CDR1 and CDR2 are SQVTM and ANQGSEA. In DNA form, the CDR3 reads TGCAGCGTTGTTTCAGGGGTTGGGGAGACCCAGTACTTC. Protein: CSVVSGVGETQYF.

V and J are TRBV7-2 and TRBJ2-5, with a weak D call TRBD1 (6 bases). Matching the DNA end better, TRBJ2-7 makes the J call doubtful. Per germline, CDR1 SGHTA and CDR2 FQGNSA. The CDR3 loop spans 14 amino acids. CDR3 nucleotide sequence: TGTGCCAGCAGCGACCGGACAGCGACCTACGAGCAGTACTTC. Protein product: CASSDRTATYEQYF.

This clone was seen a handful of times. CDR3 sequence: CASSWVGVYTEAFF. CDR3 nucleotides: TGTGCCAGTAGTTGGGTGGGCGTGTACACTGAAGCTTTCTTT. The chain combines TRBV19 with TRBJ1-1, with D unresolved. The CDR3 length is 14 residues. From germline, CDR1 is LNHDA and CDR2 SQIVND (reference sequence). Trimming took 5 bases from V and 3 from J, leaving 13 bases between them.

This CDR3 reads CASRDRGLTGELFF. The CDR3 coding sequence is TGTGCCAGCAGGGACAGGGGGCTCACCGGGGAGCTGTTTTTT. The V gene is TRBV28, the J gene TRBJ2-2; 11 bases are a match to TRBD1. With 6 bases clipped from V and 4 bases from J, the junction kept 1 base outside the gene matches. Germline CDR1 is MDHEN and CDR2 is SYDVKM. The CDR3 is 14 residues long.

The gene calls are TRBV5-4 and TRBJ1-2, with 9 bases matching TRBD1. V lost 1 base to trimming and J lost 1 base; unmatched junction nucleotides: 2. The CDR3 is made up of 15 amino acids. CDR1 SGHNT and CDR2 YYREEE come from the germline V gene (reference sequence). CDR3 sequence reads: CASSLSDRGNYGYTF. In nucleotides, the CDR3 is TGTGCCAGCAGCTTGTCGGACAGGGGTAACTATGGCTACACCTTC. Full variable domain (outside the CDR3, taken from reference TRBV5-4 and TRBJ1-2): ETGVTQSPTHLIKTRGQQVTLRCSSQSGHNTVSWYQQALGQGPQFIFQYYREEENGRGNFPPRFSGLQFPNYSSELNVNALELDDSALYLCASSLSDRGNYGYTFGSGTRLTVV.

The V call is TRBV6-4, the J call TRBJ2-5; 9 nucleotides match TRBD2. This CDR3 spans 15 amino acids. CDR1 MRHNA and CDR2 SNTAGT come from the germline V gene. The ends lost 9 bases at V and 4 bases at J; junction bases unmatched: 12. CDR3 in amino acids: CARDVAGGPRETQYF. CDR3 DNA: TGTGCCAGAGACGTGGCGGGGGGGCCTAGAGAGACCCAGTACTTC.

Comment on this clone: One junction end disagrees with the germline gene, perhaps due to a read error. This chain connects TRBV2 to TRBJ1-3, with D possibly matching TRBD1 (6 bases). Germline lookup yields CDR1 SNHLY and CDR2 FYNNEI. This CDR3 has 15 residues. As DNA, the CDR3 is TGTGCCAGCAGGCGTCAGGGGACCTCTGGAAACGCCATATATTTT. Amino acid sequence: CASRRQGTSGNAIYF.

The V call is TRBV7-8, the J call TRBJ2-4; 8 bases are shared with TRBD2. The CDR3 is 16 amino acids. V was pared by 8 bases and J by 3 bases, with 12 bases of the junction left unmatched. Germline CDR1 SGHVS, CDR2 FQNEAQ. The CDR3 protein is CASLKEREIGKNIQYF. The CDR3 DNA follows: TGTGCCAGCCTTAAGGAGCGGGAGATTGGCAAAAACATTCAGTACTTC.

This clone was detected a few times. The rearrangement uses TRBV10-1 and TRBJ2-7; D ambiguous. CDR3 length: 14 amino acids. Per the germline V gene, CDR1 is WNHNN and CDR2 is SYGVQD (reference sequence). The V end lost 3 bases, the J end lost 6 bases, and 15 bases lay between the germline ends. The CDR3 DNA sequence: TGCGCCAGCAGTGACCGCGTGGCCTCGGGCGAGCAGTACTTC. This encodes CASSDRVASGEQYF.

The genes are TRBV28 and TRBJ1-5, with D unclear. Germline-derived CDR1 and CDR2 are MDHEN and SYDVKM. This CDR3 spans 15 amino acids. V lost 7 bases and J 4 bases, leaving 17 bases between the germline ends. CDR3 in DNA: TGTGCCAGCACCCCCACGGGTTTTGGAAATCAGCCCCAGCATTTT. It encodes CASTPTGFGNQPQHF.

The chain has TRBV18 and TRBJ2-7; 9 positions agree with TRBD1. CDR3 length equals 14 residues. Looked up from germline, CDR1 is KGHSH and CDR2 is LQKENI. V shed 3 bases and J 3 bases; nucleotides not matched to a gene: 3. The CDR3 nucleotides read TGTGCCAGCTCACCCGCGGGACAGGGCTACGAGCAGTACTTC. Translation gives CASSPAGQGYEQYF. Based on the CDR3 plus reference TRBV18 and TRBJ2-7, the full variable domain is NAGVMQNPRHLVRRRGQEARLRCSPMKGHSHVYWYRQLPEEGLKFMVYLQKENIIDESGMPKERFSAEFPKEGPSILRIQQVVRGDSAAYFCASSPAGQGYEQYFGPGTRLTVT.

This clone showed up just a few times. The chain has TRBV28 and TRBJ2-3; TRBD2 might be the D (5 bases). In germline, CDR1 is MDHEN, CDR2 SYDVKM. Deletions cut 4 bases from V and 5 bases from J, with 19 bases between. The CDR3 length is 16 residues. CDR3 residues: CASSSPPGVALDTQYF. The CDR3 DNA reads as TGTGCCAGCAGTTCCCCTCCCGGGGTAGCTCTAGATACGCAGTATTTT.